This T cell receptor beta chain was found in a study of blood T cell repertoires in COVID-19. The wider study: The United States, Italy and Spain supplied acute and convalescent COVID-19 samples. T cells, B-cell-depleted T cells, or PBMCs provided the cDNA or gDNA that served as material.

The germline CDR1 and CDR2 sequences are MNHEY and SVGEGT. The junction had 11 bases not matched to a gene; V was cut back by 5 bases and J by 3 bases. The CDR3 length is 16 residues. As processed by the authors: Nucleated cell number was recorded as an estimate derived from reference gene primer amplification. The data were produced by immunoSEQ multiplex PCR, yet TCRdb's version contains in-frame clones alone and is incomplete. V, J and clone size were drawn from that table, and D and trimming were deduced from the DNA. The table lists 130,000 to 150,000 clones, about four fifths of them singletons.

This sequence originates from a human donor in a cohort sampled during active COVID-19. The sequenced material came from peripheral blood. This chain connects TRBV6-2 or TRBV6-3 to TRBJ2-3; 7 bases fit TRBD2. CDR3 in DNA: TGTGCCAGCAGTGGAGGGGTTCGGCGGGGGACAGATACGCAGTATTTT. Its translation: CASSGGVRRGTDTQYF.